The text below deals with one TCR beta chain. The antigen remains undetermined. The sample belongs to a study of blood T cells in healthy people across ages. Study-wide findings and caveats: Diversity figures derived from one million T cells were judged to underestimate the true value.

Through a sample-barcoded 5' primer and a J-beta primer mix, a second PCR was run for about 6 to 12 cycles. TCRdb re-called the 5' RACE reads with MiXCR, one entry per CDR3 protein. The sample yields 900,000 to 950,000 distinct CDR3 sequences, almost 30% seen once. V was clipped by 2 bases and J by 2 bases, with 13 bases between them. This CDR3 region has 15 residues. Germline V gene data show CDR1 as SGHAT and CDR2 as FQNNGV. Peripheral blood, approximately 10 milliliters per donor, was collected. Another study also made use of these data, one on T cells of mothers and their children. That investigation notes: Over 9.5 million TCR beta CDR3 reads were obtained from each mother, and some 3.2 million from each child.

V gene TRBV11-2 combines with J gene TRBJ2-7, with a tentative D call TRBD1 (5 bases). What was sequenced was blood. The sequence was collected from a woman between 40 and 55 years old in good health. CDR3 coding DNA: TGTGCCAGCAGCTTACCTCTGACAGCTGCCTACGAGCAGTACTTC. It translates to CASSLPLTAAYEQYF.